These 18 T cell receptor beta chains originate from one sample sequenced in a study of cytomegalovirus exposure and HLA in healthy donors. Primers included in the PCR were 60 Vbeta and 13 Jbeta primers. Some clones are missing from TCRdb's copy, which holds only in-frame ones; the method was immunoSEQ multiplex PCR. This sample carries 100,000 to 150,000 clones, about 79% of them seen once, and the ten largest clones take roughly 2%. The sample taken for sequencing was PBMCs. The receptors here all came from a middle-aged man in good health and CMV-seronegative.

Only one count was recorded for this clone. The chain joins TRBV9 to TRBJ1-1; 7 bases line up with TRBD1. CDR3 length: 14 residues. V dropped 4 bases and J dropped 3; count of bases not matched to a gene: 6. CDR1 is SGDLS and CDR2 is YYNGEE in the germline V gene. The CDR3 loop is CASSTGQPHTEAFF. CDR3 sequence (DNA): TGTGCCAGCAGCACGGGACAGCCTCACACTGAAGCTTTCTTT. The whole variable domain, remainder taken from reference TRBV9 and TRBJ1-1, is DSGVTQTPKHLITATGQRVTLRCSPRSGDLSVYWYQQSLDQGLQFLIQYYNGEERAKGNILERFSAQQFPDLHSELNLSSLELGDSALYFCASSTGQPHTEAFFGQGTRLTVV.

V usage is TRBV9 and J usage is TRBJ1-2; tentatively, D is TRBD1 (6 bases). Germline V CDR1 and CDR2: SGDLS, YYNGEE. Trimming left V 2 bases short and J 8 bases short, with 16 bases between. The CDR3 consists of 14 residues. DNA for the CDR3: TGTGCCAGCAGCGTTTACAGGGCCCAGGAGGGCTACACCTTC. Translation: CASSVYRAQEGYTF. The full variable domain, with the rest looked up from reference TRBV9 and TRBJ1-2, is DSGVTQTPKHLITATGQRVTLRCSPRSGDLSVYWYQQSLDQGLQFLIQYYNGEERAKGNILERFSAQQFPDLHSELNLSSLELGDSALYFCASSVYRAQEGYTFGSGTRLTVV.

This clone was counted a single time. V gene TRBV4-1 combines with J gene TRBJ2-5; 8 positions match TRBD1. J gave up 1 base and V 0 bases, and 4 bases lay outside the gene matches. The CDR3 is made up of 16 amino acids. Germline V gene sequence: CDR1 MGHRA, CDR2 YSYEKL. This CDR3 is CASSQERTGIQETQYF. The CDR3, as DNA: TGCGCCAGCAGCCAAGAGCGGACAGGGATCCAAGAGACCCAGTACTTC.

The chain links TRBV9 to TRBJ2-3, with D tentatively TRBD1 (6 bases). V lost 4 bases, J lost 5 bases, and 23 bases lay in between. The CDR3 length is 17 residues. CDR1 and CDR2 from the germline V gene are SGDLS and YYNGEE. The DNA for the CDR3 is TGTGCCAGCAGCTTCTCGTCGGGGCAGGGGATTTTAGATACGCAGTATTTT. This codes for CASSFSSGQGILDTQYF.

This chain's CDR3 is CASSVEAGVYTGELFF. CDR3 in DNA: TGTGCCAGCAGCGTAGAAGCGGGGGTTTACACCGGGGAGCTGTTTTTT. The V and J genes are TRBV9 and TRBJ2-2; 8 bases map to TRBD2. With 0 bases clipped from V and 3 bases from J, the junction kept 4 bases outside the gene matches. The CDR3 runs to 16 residues. CDR1 and CDR2 from the germline V gene are SGDLS and YYNGEE.

This chain links TRBV5-4 with TRBJ2-5, with D perhaps matching TRBD2 (6 bases). This CDR3 is built from 16 residues. V was pared by 4 bases and J by 5 bases, with 21 bases between. CDR1 SGHNT and CDR2 YYREEE come from the germline V gene (reference sequence). The CDR3 reads CASSLSGLLAGETQYF. The CDR3 DNA sequence: TGTGCCAGCAGCCTGTCGGGGTTACTAGCAGGGGAGACCCAGTACTTC.

This clone appeared a single time. The chain employs TRBV23-1 and TRBJ1-2; 9 positions agree with TRBD1. TRBV23-1 is an ORF, and what it does is uncertain. Trimming removed 6 bases from V and 7 bases from J; junction bases left unmatched: 6. The length of the CDR3 is 13 residues. CDR3 residues: CASSRTGAGGYTF. Here the CDR3 DNA reads TGCGCCAGCAGCCGGACAGGGGCGGGTGGCTACACCTTC.

The V call is TRBV11-2, the J call TRBJ1-6; 7 nucleotides align to TRBD1. Germline V gene sequence: CDR1 SGHAT, CDR2 FQNNGV. J was trimmed by 9 bases and V by 5 bases; bases with no gene match: 7. The CDR3 runs to 14 residues. The CDR3 bases are TGTGCCAGCAGCCCCGGGACAGATCTTTCACCCCTCCACTTT. Its protein is CASSPGTDLSPLHF.

This chain links TRBV7-2 with TRBJ1-5; TRBD1 agrees at 11 bases. The V gene end was trimmed by 5 bases and the J gene end by 7 bases; junction bases not matched to a gene: 1. There are 13 residues in the CDR3. Germline V lookup: CDR1 SGHTA, CDR2 FQGNSA. As DNA, the CDR3 is TGTGCCAGCAGCCGGGACAGGGGGCAGCCCCAGCATTTT. Translation: CASSRDRGQPQHF.

The chain carries TRBV9 and TRBJ1-1; 10 bases are shared with TRBD1. The CDR3 runs 15 residues. Trimming cost V 7 bases and J 2 bases; bases outside gene matches: 8. The germline V gene encodes CDR1 SGDLS and CDR2 YYNGEE. CDR3 sequence (DNA): TGTGCCAGCGGCACTGGACAGGGGGGTAACACTGAAGCTTTCTTT. Translated, it gives CASGTGQGGNTEAFF.

The J gene is TRBJ1-1, the V gene TRBV6-6, with D unresolved. Trimming left V 0 bases short and J 3 bases short, with 14 bases between. Germline CDR1 MNHNY, CDR2 SVGAGI (reference sequence). The CDR3 is made up of 16 amino acids. CDR3 nucleotide sequence: TGTGCCAGCAGTTACTCGCACATGGCCGGGGACACTGAAGCTTTCTTT. It yields the protein CASSYSHMAGDTEAFF.

This clone was recorded a few times. The rearrangement uses TRBV7-9 and TRBJ1-5; D is unclear. Trimming removed 1 base from V and 10 bases from J, with 5 bases in between. Germline values: CDR1 SEHNR, CDR2 FQNEAQ (reference sequence). This CDR3 spans 11 amino acids. CDR3 in amino acids: CASSLGGPQHF. The CDR3 DNA is TGTGCCAGCAGCTTAGGTGGCCCCCAGCATTTT. The full variable domain, with the rest looked up from reference TRBV7-9 and TRBJ1-5, is DTGVSQNPRHKITKRGQNVTFRCDPISEHNRLYWYRQTLGQGPEFLTYFQNEAQLEKSRLLSDRFSAERPKGSFSTLEIQRTEQGDSAMYLCASSLGGPQHFGDGTRLSIL.

J is TRBJ1-1 and V is TRBV2; no definite D call. The CDR3 extends over 12 amino acids. Trimming left V 4 bases short and J 6 bases short, with 9 bases between. CDR1 is SNHLY, CDR2 FYNNEI, per germline. CDR3 nucleotide sequence: TGTGCCAGCAGTGTAGAGGAGGCTGAAGCTTTCTTT. It is translated as CASSVEEAEAFF.

This clone has only a few counts. The rearrangement joins TRBV5-1 to TRBJ2-5; TRBD2 agrees at 8 bases. This CDR3 region has 15 residues. With V trimmed by 4 bases and J by 7 bases, 12 bases remained unmatched. In germline, CDR1 is SGHRS, CDR2 YFSETQ. CDR3: CASSLEAGDSGTQYF. CDR3 DNA sequence: TGCGCCAGCAGCCTAGAAGCGGGGGACTCGGGGACCCAGTACTTC.

A note on this clone: The junction differs from germline at one of its ends, possibly a read error. The rearrangement uses TRBV7-9 and TRBJ2-2, with 10 bases aligning to TRBD2. This CDR3 is 18 amino acids long. Germline lookup yields CDR1 SEHNR and CDR2 FQNEAQ (reference sequence). CDR3 amino acids: CSSSPAGSGGAFTGELFF. The CDR3 DNA is TGTTCCAGCAGCCCAGCGGGAAGCGGGGGGGCCTTCACCGGGGAGCTGTTTTTT.

The V gene is TRBV28, the J gene TRBJ2-1; 10 bases are shared with TRBD1. In germline, CDR1 is MDHEN, CDR2 SYDVKM. The CDR3 is 14 residues long. The V segment lost 6 bases and the J segment 6 bases; nucleotides outside the gene matches: 5. CDR3 loop: CASSRQGAGNEQFF. The CDR3 nucleotides read TGTGCCAGCAGCAGACAGGGGGCAGGCAATGAGCAGTTCTTC.

This clone was observed a few times. The rearrangement uses TRBV5-4 and TRBJ2-5, with 11 bases identical to TRBD2. CDR3 size: 17 residues. V gave up 2 bases and J gave up 5 bases; unmatched junction bases: 11. CDR1 is SGHNT, CDR2 YYREEE, per germline (reference sequence). The CDR3 loop is CASSLGVAGGPGETQYF. CDR3 bases: TGTGCCAGCAGCTTAGGGGTAGCGGGGGGGCCGGGGGAGACCCAGTACTTC.

The gene calls are TRBV5-1 and TRBJ1-2; 7 bases match TRBD1. CDR1 and CDR2 (germline): SGHRS, YFSETQ. Trimming at V came to 4 bases and at J to 2 bases, leaving 5 bases not matched to a gene. The CDR3 covers 14 residues. This CDR3 reads CASSPQGINYGYTF. For the CDR3, the DNA is TGCGCCAGCAGCCCACAGGGGATAAACTATGGCTACACCTTC.